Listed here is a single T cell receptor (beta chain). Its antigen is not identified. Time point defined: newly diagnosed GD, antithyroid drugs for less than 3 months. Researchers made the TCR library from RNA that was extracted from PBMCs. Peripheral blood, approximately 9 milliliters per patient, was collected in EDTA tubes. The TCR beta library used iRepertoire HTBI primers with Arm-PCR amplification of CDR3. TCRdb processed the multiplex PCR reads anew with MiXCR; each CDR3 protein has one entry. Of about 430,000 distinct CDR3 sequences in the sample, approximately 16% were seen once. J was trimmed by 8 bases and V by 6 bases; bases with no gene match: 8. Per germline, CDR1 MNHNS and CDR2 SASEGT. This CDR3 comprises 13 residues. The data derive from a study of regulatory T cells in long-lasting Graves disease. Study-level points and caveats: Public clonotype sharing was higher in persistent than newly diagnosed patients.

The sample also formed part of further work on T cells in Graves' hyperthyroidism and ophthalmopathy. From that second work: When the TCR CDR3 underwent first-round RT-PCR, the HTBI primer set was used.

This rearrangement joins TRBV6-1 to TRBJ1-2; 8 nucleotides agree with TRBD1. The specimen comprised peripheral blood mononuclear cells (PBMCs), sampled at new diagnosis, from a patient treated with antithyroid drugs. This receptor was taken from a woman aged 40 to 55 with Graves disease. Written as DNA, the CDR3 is TGTGCCAGCAGGCCCGGACAGGGAGGAGGCTACACCTTC. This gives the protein CASRPGQGGGYTF.